This TCR beta chain was found in a study of T cell changes during pregnancy in multiple sclerosis (dated by TCRdb to the late 2010s). Background for the entire study: The study looked at changes in the T cell repertoire across pregnancy in women with multiple sclerosis.

Libraries came from the immunoSEQ multiplex PCR assay. TCRdb retrieved this table from immuneACCESS and kept in-frame rearrangements only. Not all clones are present; in checked studies, unresolved V genes account for under half, and no reason is known for the remainder. The sample table shows about 44,000 clones, and just under 95% are seen once. The ten largest clones take up less than 0.65% of the sample. As regards this clone: Its antigen is not yet known. Base qualities were left out, and no much larger clone turns up one base away.

The CDR3 has 15 amino acids, counting the end cysteine and phenylalanine. Solely the CDR3 DNA is kept, with 45 bases framed from the first base. The CDR1 and CDR2 encoded by the germline V gene are SGHRS and YFSETQ. Unmatched junction bases come to 6, with V trimmed by 0 bases and J by 7 bases. This sequence uses TRBV5-1 and TRBJ1-5, with TRBD1 matching 8 junction bases. The source was CD4+ T cells from peripheral blood mononuclear cells, collected in the third trimester of pregnancy. The TCR comes from a female donor with multiple sclerosis, enrolled in a pregnancy study. The CDR3 protein: CASSLEAGGDQPQHF. The bases are TGCGCCAGCAGCTTGGAGGCAGGGGGCGACCAGCCCCAGCATTTT. The CDR3, completed at both ends by the reference TRBV5-1 and TRBJ1-5 genes, gives the full variable domain KAGVTQTPRYLIKTRGQQVTLSCSPISGHRSVSWYQQTPGQGLQFLFEYFSETQRNKGNFPGRFSGRQFSNSRSEMNVSTLELGDSALYLCASSLEAGGDQPQHFGDGTRLSIL.